One sample yielded the 17 T cell receptor beta chains listed below, sequenced in a study of control samples from healthy donors and cancer patients. Profiled with immunoSEQ multiplex PCR; TCRdb holds only in-frame clones, not every one. The sample lists about 94,000 clones; 90% were seen once. The sample comprised blood. The receptors come from a young woman in good health.

Note on this clone: Germline is not matched at one junction end, which may reflect a read error. The V and J genes are TRBV2 and TRBJ2-2; 13 nucleotides line up with TRBD2. CDR3 length equals 18 residues. Germline CDR1 and CDR2: SNHLY and FYNNEI. The CDR3 is CASSEGGLAGSLTGELFF. CDR3 bases: TGTGCCAGCAGCGAAGGGGGACTAGCGGGGTCCCTCACCGGGGAGCTGTTTTTT.

The gene calls are TRBV5-1 and TRBJ2-3; the D is unclear. The germline V gene has CDR1 SGHRS and CDR2 YFSETQ. The CDR3 runs 15 residues. With 1 base removed from V and 6 bases from J, the gap between germline ends came to 15 bases. This CDR3 reads CASSLTPPQRDTQYF. In DNA, the CDR3 is TGCGCCAGCAGCTTGACCCCCCCCCAGAGGGATACGCAGTATTTT.

The chain uses TRBV9 and TRBJ1-4, with a tentative D call TRBD1 (5 bases). Per the germline V gene, CDR1 is SGDLS and CDR2 is YYNGEE. The CDR3 sequence is 16 residues long. Trimming left V 3 bases short and J 7 bases short, with 19 bases between. The CDR3 here is CASSAGLGQKREKLFF. In DNA form, the CDR3 reads TGTGCCAGCAGCGCAGGCTTGGGGCAGAAGCGTGAAAAACTGTTTTTT.

V gene TRBV2 combines with J gene TRBJ2-3; the D gene is possibly TRBD1 (5 bases). Germline loops: CDR1 SNHLY, CDR2 FYNNEI. CDR3 length: 14 residues. Between the trimmed V and J ends, which lost 3 bases and 2 bases, there was a span of 9 bases. CDR3 amino acids: CASSDWGDTDTQYF. CDR3 nucleotide sequence: TGTGCCAGCAGTGATTGGGGCGACACAGATACGCAGTATTTT.

V is TRBV3-1 (or the pseudogene TRBV3-2) and J is TRBJ2-5; D gene unclear. The CDR3 extends over 12 amino acids. Trimming took 4 bases from V and 3 from J, leaving 6 bases between them. Germline CDR1 and CDR2: LGHDT and YNNKEL (reference sequence). This chain's CDR3 is CASSPGEETQYF. In nucleotides, the CDR3 is TGTGCCAGCAGCCCCGGAGAAGAGACCCAGTACTTC.

The chain recombines TRBV9 with TRBJ1-4; 8 nucleotides match TRBD1. From germline, CDR1 is SGDLS and CDR2 YYNGEE. Trimming took 4 bases from V and 8 from J; bases not matched to a gene: 10. CDR3 length: 15 residues. CDR3 residues: CASSPSDREGEKLFF. The CDR3 DNA reads TGTGCCAGCAGCCCTTCGGACAGGGAAGGAGAAAAACTGTTTTTT.

The gene calls are TRBV27 and TRBJ2-7; 7 bases align to TRBD1. The V and J ends lost 6 bases and 6 bases, in that order; junction bases with no gene match: 14. From germline, CDR1 is MNHEY and CDR2 SMNVEV (reference sequence). The CDR3 sequence is 15 residues long. The CDR3, as DNA: TGTGCCAGCAGCTACCAGGGGGAGAGAGCTGGCGAGCAGTACTTC. As protein: CASSYQGERAGEQYF.

The chain joins TRBV19 to TRBJ1-1, with D uncertain. Germline V gives CDR1 LNHDA, CDR2 SQIVND (reference sequence). The CDR3 loop spans 12 amino acids. V dropped 3 bases and J dropped 7 bases, with 9 bases sitting between them. CDR3 nucleotides: TGTGCCAGTAGTATTGGTCTGGGTGAAGCTTTCTTT. Its protein is CASSIGLGEAFF. Together with reference TRBV19 and TRBJ1-1, the CDR3 gives the full variable domain: DGGITQSPKYLFRKEGQNVTLSCEQNLNHDAMYWYRQDPGQGLRLIYYSQIVNDFQKGDIAEGYSVSREKKESFPLTVTSAQKNPTAFYLCASSIGLGEAFFGQGTRLTVV.

V is TRBV5-1 and J is TRBJ1-1; D not certain. Germline V gene data show CDR1 as SGHRS and CDR2 as YFSETQ. Trimming took off 1 base at V and 0 bases at J, with 7 bases between the two ends. The CDR3 spans 14 residues. The CDR3 here is CASSLIGVNTEAFF. CDR3 nucleotides: TGCGCCAGCAGCTTGATCGGGGTGAACACTGAAGCTTTCTTT.

This chain joins TRBV5-1 and TRBJ1-2; weak D call: TRBD1 (6 bases). This CDR3 is 13 amino acids long. Germline CDR1 reads SGHRS; CDR2 reads YFSETQ. The CDR3 DNA sequence: TGCACGAGCAGCCCGGACAGCAGGGGTGGCTACACCTTC. It specifies CTSSPDSRGGYTF.

In nucleotides, the CDR3 is TGTGCCAGCTCACGGGGACTAGCGGGGGAGTACGAGCAGTACTTC. Protein: CASSRGLAGEYEQYF. The chain has TRBV18 and TRBJ2-7, with 14 bases lining up with TRBD2. Germline loops: CDR1 KGHSH, CDR2 LQKENI. The CDR3 is made up of 15 amino acids. Trimming at V came to 4 bases and at J to 4 bases, leaving 3 bases not matched to a gene. Complete variable domain (other parts from reference TRBV18 and TRBJ2-7): NAGVMQNPRHLVRRRGQEARLRCSPMKGHSHVYWYRQLPEEGLKFMVYLQKENIIDESGMPKERFSAEFPKEGPSILRIQQVVRGDSAAYFCASSRGLAGEYEQYFGPGTRLTVT.

The J gene is TRBJ1-2, the V gene TRBV10-3, with D uncertain. V was trimmed by 2 bases and J by 2 bases, leaving 12 bases between them. Germline V gives CDR1 ENHRY, CDR2 SYGVKD. The CDR3 runs 15 residues. CDR3 residues: CAISEGLARNYGYTF. The CDR3 region has the DNA TGTGCCATCAGTGAGGGCCTTGCACGGAACTATGGCTACACCTTC.

This chain links TRBV20-1 with TRBJ2-3; D unclear. CDR1 DFQATT and CDR2 SNEGSKA come from the germline V gene (reference sequence). This CDR3 comprises 11 residues. Trimming pared 6 bases from V and 3 bases from J, leaving 7 bases between. The CDR3 DNA reads as TGCAGTGCGCCCGGGACAGATACGCAGTATTTT. It codes for CSAPGTDTQYF.

The genes are TRBV14 and TRBJ2-7, with TRBD1 matching 9 bases. This CDR3 comprises 16 residues. V shed 3 bases, J shed 5 bases, and the junction held 11 bases outside the gene matches. The germline V gene encodes CDR1 SGHDN and CDR2 FVKESK. The CDR3 loop reads CASSQYRDRAIHEQYF. CDR3 DNA: TGTGCCAGCAGCCAGTACCGGGACAGGGCAATCCACGAGCAGTACTTC.

The V call is TRBV3-1 (or the pseudogene TRBV3-2), the J call TRBJ1-1; D is ambiguous. The CDR3 is 14 amino acids. In germline, CDR1 is LGHDT, CDR2 YNNKEL (reference sequence). V lost 3 bases and J lost 1, with 9 bases in between. CDR3: CASSHSGANTEAFF. CDR3 sequence (DNA): TGTGCCAGCAGCCATTCAGGTGCGAACACTGAAGCTTTCTTT.

The rearrangement links TRBV9 to TRBJ2-2, with D uncertain. Trimming pared 4 bases from V and 3 bases from J, leaving 16 bases between. CDR1 SGDLS and CDR2 YYNGEE come from the germline V gene. CDR3 size: 16 residues. The CDR3 region has the DNA TGTGCCAGCAGCCTAGAACCCCACACGGACACCGGGGAGCTGTTTTTT. This sequence encodes CASSLEPHTDTGELFF.

The V gene is TRBV6-1, the J gene TRBJ2-7; D might be TRBD2 (6 bases). Germline loops: CDR1 MNHNS, CDR2 SASEGT. The CDR3 covers 14 residues. The germline V and J ends were trimmed by 1 base and 6 bases, with 13 bases remaining between them. CDR3 coding DNA: TGTGCCAGCAGTGAAGGTTGGGGACTGGGCGAGCAGTACTTC. This sequence encodes CASSEGWGLGEQYF.